What follows are 10 T cell receptor beta chains derived from one specimen sequenced in a study of blood T cell repertoires in COVID-19. Here immunoSEQ multiplex PCR was the method, and the copy in TCRdb shows in-frame clones only, minus some. The sample lists 150,000 to 180,000 clones, around four fifths occurring once. Sequenced: peripheral blood. These TCRs come from a woman aged 80 or older with acute or convalescent COVID-19.

The chain links TRBV19 to TRBJ1-5, with D possibly matching TRBD1 (6 bases). Trimming pared 6 bases from V and 3 bases from J, leaving 15 bases between. Germline-derived CDR1 and CDR2 are LNHDA and SQIVND (reference sequence). The CDR3 is made up of 15 amino acids. CDR3 in DNA: TGTGCCAGTAGGGAAAAACAGGGTTACAATCAGCCCCAGCATTTT. It is translated as CASREKQGYNQPQHF. The full variable domain, rest sourced from reference TRBV19 and TRBJ1-5, is DGGITQSPKYLFRKEGQNVTLSCEQNLNHDAMYWYRQDPGQGLRLIYYSQIVNDFQKGDIAEGYSVSREKKESFPLTVTSAQKNPTAFYLCASREKQGYNQPQHFGDGTRLSIL.

The V and J genes are TRBV24-1 and TRBJ2-5, with 10 nucleotides matching TRBD2. The germline V gene encodes CDR1 KGHDR and CDR2 SFDVKD. V was clipped by 4 bases and J by 4 bases; unmatched bases: 8. This CDR3 is 16 amino acids long. CDR3 residues: CATSEDGASGRETQYF. For the CDR3, the DNA is TGTGCCACCAGTGAAGATGGGGCTAGCGGGAGAGAGACCCAGTACTTC.

This chain uses TRBV7-2 with TRBJ1-5; 8 nucleotides match TRBD1. J gave up 4 bases and V 7 bases, and 9 bases lay outside the gene matches. CDR1 is SGHTA and CDR2 is FQGNSA in the germline V gene. The CDR3 sequence is 15 residues long. The CDR3 DNA follows: TGTGCCAGCACCTTTGGACAGGGACTGAATCAGCCCCAGCATTTT. Its translation: CASTFGQGLNQPQHF.

The CDR3 region has the DNA TGCGCCAGCAGTGAATCAGGGGCTGCGCCCCAGCATTTT. Translated: CASSESGAAPQHF. The chain recombines TRBV10-1 with TRBJ1-5; weak D call: TRBD1 (6 bases). This CDR3 spans 13 amino acids. Germline CDR1 is WNHNN and CDR2 is SYGVQD (reference sequence). Trimming took off 3 bases at V and 9 bases at J, with 12 bases between the two ends.

The chain uses TRBV29-1 and TRBJ1-2; a weak D match, TRBD1 (5 bases). The germline V gene encodes CDR1 SQVTM and CDR2 ANQGSEA. This CDR3 is built from 15 residues. V lost 4 bases to trimming and J lost 0 bases, with 15 bases between them. This chain's CDR3 is CSVGSQGSSNYGYTF. The CDR3 DNA reads as TGCAGCGTTGGTAGTCAGGGCTCGTCTAACTATGGCTACACCTTC.

The sample holds a few counts of this clone. The rearrangement links TRBV18 to TRBJ1-6; D might be TRBD1 (5 bases). The CDR3 totals 14 residues. Germline V gene data show CDR1 as KGHSH and CDR2 as LQKENI. The V end was cut by 8 bases, the J end by 9 bases, with 17 bases between. CDR3 bases: TGTGCCAGCCGGAATGGGGCGACGGGTTCACCCCTCCACTTT. It codes for CASRNGATGSPLHF.

This clone has a handful of counts. The V call is TRBV19, the J call TRBJ1-1; 10 positions agree with TRBD1. The CDR3 consists of 14 residues. CDR1 LNHDA and CDR2 SQIVND come from the germline V gene (reference sequence). V dropped 5 bases and J dropped 4; count of bases not matched to a gene: 4. CDR3 protein: CASSVRQGATEAFF. CDR3 nucleotides: TGTGCCAGTAGTGTGCGACAGGGGGCCACTGAAGCTTTCTTT.

This chain uses TRBV3-1 (or the pseudogene TRBV3-2) with TRBJ2-5; D possibly corresponds to TRBD2 (6 bases). CDR3 size: 17 residues. CDR1 LGHDT and CDR2 YNNKEL come from the germline V gene (reference sequence). With 3 bases removed from V and 0 bases from J, the gap between germline ends came to 17 bases. The CDR3 DNA follows: TGTGCCAGCAGCCACCAGCTCTCCGGGAGCGACCAAGAGACCCAGTACTTC. Translation: CASSHQLSGSDQETQYF.

The chain is built from TRBV7-8 and TRBJ2-3; 8 nucleotides align to TRBD2. CDR3 length: 18 residues. The germline gives CDR1 SGHVS, CDR2 FQNEAQ. Trimming at V came to 0 bases and at J to 0 bases, leaving 8 bases not matched to a gene. CDR3 in amino acids: CASSLALPAGASTDTQYF. The CDR3 coding sequence is TGTGCCAGCAGCTTAGCGCTCCCAGCGGGGGCTAGCACAGATACGCAGTATTTT.

The chain joins TRBV11-2 to TRBJ1-2, with D uncertain. Germline CDR1 reads SGHAT; CDR2 reads FQNNGV. Trimming took off 4 bases at V and 3 bases at J, with 15 bases between the two ends. This CDR3 is 15 amino acids long. CDR3 coding DNA: TGTGCCAGCAGCTCCCTGAGAGGGCCCCACTATGGCTACACCTTC. It is translated as CASSSLRGPHYGYTF.